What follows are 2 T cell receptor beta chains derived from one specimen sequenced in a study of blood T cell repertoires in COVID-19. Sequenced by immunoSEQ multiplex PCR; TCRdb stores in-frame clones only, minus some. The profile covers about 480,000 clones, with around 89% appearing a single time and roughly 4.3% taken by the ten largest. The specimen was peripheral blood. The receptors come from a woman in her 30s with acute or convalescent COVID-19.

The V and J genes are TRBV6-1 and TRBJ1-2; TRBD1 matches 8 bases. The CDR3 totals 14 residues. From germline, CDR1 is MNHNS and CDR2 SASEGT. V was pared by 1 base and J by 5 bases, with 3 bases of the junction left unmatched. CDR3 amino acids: CASSEGQGRYGYTF. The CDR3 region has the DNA TGTGCCAGCAGTGAAGGACAGGGGAGGTATGGCTACACCTTC.

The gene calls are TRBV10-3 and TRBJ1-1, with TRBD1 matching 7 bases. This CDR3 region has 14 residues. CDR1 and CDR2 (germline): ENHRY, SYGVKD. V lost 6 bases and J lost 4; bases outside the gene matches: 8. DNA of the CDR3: TGTGCCATCAGCTCTGGACAGGTTCTCACTGAAGCTTTCTTT. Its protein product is CAISSGQVLTEAFF.